This TCR beta chain stems from a study of cytomegalovirus exposure and HLA in healthy donors (dated by TCRdb to about 2017). Background on the whole study: An earlier analysis of approximately 640 of the donors reported 250 to 300 Gb of sequence data and 120 million or so unique TCR beta sequences from 190 million or so T cells. An early release covering over 500 HLA-typed donors comprised approximately 300 gigabases of sequencing data and roughly 86 million unique TCR sequences. Of the 350 to 450 genotyped donors, 75% to 85% were placed in the genetic ancestry cluster associated with self-reported Caucasian donors. The study was designed to test whether signatures of past pathogen exposure could be identified by cataloging public T cell receptors. The T cell repertoires of roughly 660 subjects were profiled by immunosequencing and related to cytomegalovirus serostatus. A separate validation cohort of 100 to 150 different subjects was used in addition to the roughly 700-subject first cohort. High-throughput TCR immunosequencing, statistical association of individual TCRs with disease status, and machine learning were combined to predict cytomegalovirus infection status. In a later analysis, previously published TCR beta repertoires from about 670 donors were re-analyzed and high-resolution HLA genotyping was added so that TCR occurrence patterns could be studied. Rather than drawing on any new phenotypic data, the later analysis identified candidate immune exposures from TCR beta sequences and the way those sequences occurred across donors. An earlier analysis of 587 of the donors used high-throughput TCR beta sequencing to judge whether each TCR beta V gene segment behaved as functional or pseudogenic. Alongside the repertoire data, information on donor age, sex, ethnicity and CMV serostatus was compiled. A later genetic analysis took genome-wide SNP genotypes for about 65% of the 666 donors and used that subset as a discovery cohort. All discovery cohort repertoires had been generated using a single sequencing platform. HLA typing covered class I and class II loci at four-digit resolution. Typing coverage differed by locus: A, B, C, DRB1 and DQB1 were typed in about 620-630 donors, DQA1 in about 510, DPA1 in around 610, and DPB1 in just under 490. Because of strong linkage in the cohort, a handful of DR-DQ haplotypes were treated as single units for association and clustering. Among 300 to 500 genotyped donors of the cohort, an average of about 240,000 unique TCR beta nucleotide sequences was sequenced per donor, of which roughly 18% were non-productive. Study-level results and caveats: According to a later analysis, most CMV-associated TCR beta chains appeared to be HLA-restricted, and the HLA associations seemed to be driven largely by CMV exposure. While some public TCRs were present in many individuals, most TCR sequences turned up only very rarely across donors. Compared with equally common non-associated chains, HLA-associated TCR beta chains in a later analysis were more clonally expanded and had lower generation probabilities. The only immune exposure information available for the cohort was CMV serostatus. Broadly in line with IMGT annotations, most TCR beta V segments showed up in productive rearrangements about 87% or about 30% of the time in an earlier analysis of 450 to 600 of the donors. Some 16 rarely observed V segments, including chromosome 9 orphons, were excluded from the earlier analysis of some 590 of the donors because counts were too low. In a later analysis, some 18,000 TCR beta sequences were associated with specific HLA alleles at a false discovery rate of 0.05. According to a later genetic analysis, donors in an Asian-associated ancestry cluster had fewer N-insertions in productive TCRs than the approximately 700-donor mean. In both the original and validation cohorts, the classifier was reported to diagnose cytomegalovirus status with high specificity and sensitivity. Three of the identified cytomegalovirus-associated TCR beta chains were confirmed in vitro to be specific for cytomegalovirus antigens. A further reported finding was that TCR beta sequences accurately predicted the HLA-A and HLA-B alleles for most subjects in the first cohort. When HLA alleles, especially DR and DQ, strongly co-occurred, attributing TCR associations to individual alleles was difficult. The sequencing pipeline was judged likely to have produced a cluster of highly shared sequence variants as a technical artifact. Only TCR beta chains were sequenced in this cohort, and the absence of alpha or paired-chain data limited detectable features. Correlated functional status among segregating V segments might be attributable to linkage disequilibrium, but an unknown experimental factor could not be ruled out. A later genetic analysis associated a missense DCLRE1C variant with V-gene and J-gene trimming of TCR beta chains, and an independent cohort replicated the association. The study listed over 150 TCR beta chains as associated with cytomegalovirus. The authors suggested that the approach could potentially be generalized to other disease states and immunological phenotypes. In a later analysis, the rate of TCR association differed among HLA loci, with DRB1 alleles having the most associated TCRs and HLA-C alleles having the fewest. Because HLA typing was unavailable for some donors at each locus, only the typed subset was used in association tests. According to a later analysis, parvovirus B19, influenza, CMV and Epstein-Barr virus appeared linked to several top co-occurrence clusters. Roughly uniform sequencing depth across donors was assumed in presence/absence analyses, although this assumption may not hold. The 87-base-pair reads could not distinguish some IMGT-functional V segments, including TRBV6-2 and TRBV6-3, so those segments were excluded.

The cohort consisted of some 730 healthy bone marrow donors. Cohort members were all nominally healthy when sampled, although unrecorded immune exposures were likely present. The donor tested CMV seropositive, placing the donor among the 310 or so seropositive members of the cohort. A peripheral blood sample was collected from each donor, and TCR beta sequencing was performed on peripheral blood mononuclear cells. Genomic DNA extraction from the blood cell samples was performed with the Qiagen DNeasy Blood Extraction Kit. This clone appeared a few times. Its antigen target is currently unknown. Base quality data are lacking; no much larger clone is found one base away. Library preparation used the immunoSEQ multiplex PCR assay. For the multiplex PCR, a mixture combining 60 forward primers for TCR Vbeta segments and 13 reverse primers for TCR Jbeta segments was used. The CDR3 region of rearranged TCR beta genes was amplified from genomic DNA with a multiplex PCR assay. Amplified TCR beta libraries were sequenced as 87-base-pair reads on the Illumina HiSeq System. In the source study's methods: Across the roughly 670 repertoires, a later analysis counted approximately 83 million unique TCR beta chains, 9.5 million to 13 million of which were shared by at least two donors. To remove PCR and sequencing errors, raw reads were error-corrected and collapsed into unique sequences using a nearest-neighbor algorithm that merged closely related sequences. To assign V, D and J gene segments, CDR3 sequences were aligned to IMGT reference sequences. For a sequence to be retained, at least a six-nucleotide match to both a V gene segment and a J gene segment was required. Rearrangements were called productive when the CDR3 lacked stop codons and stayed in frame with V and J; all others were non-productive. CDR3 was defined according to IMGT convention as the region running from the second conserved V-encoded cysteine to the conserved J-encoded phenylalanine. Sequences without an unambiguous match to a single V gene segment were excluded from the earlier analysis of about 600 of the donors. An earlier analysis of 587 of the donors classified V segments as functional when productive rearrangements were above 56.7% and as segregating when the standard deviation between donors was above 5%. A statistical classification framework was developed to diagnose cytomegalovirus status using the catalog of TCR beta chain sequences. In a later analysis, V and J genes were assigned by comparing TCR nucleotide sequences against IMGT/GENE-DB human TR gene sequences. The TCRdist pipeline was used in a later analysis to assign CDR3 sequences and most-parsimonious VDJ recombination scenarios. A later analysis defined each TCR beta chain by its CDR3 amino acid sequence plus V-gene family, and excluded reads lacking a unique V-gene family. To address suspected cross-contamination and a sequencing artifact, a later analysis removed roughly 580 highly shared, low-generation-probability nucleotide sequences. For each public chain, a later analysis derived a clonal expansion index from normalized ranks of inferred template counts within each repertoire. In a later analysis, generation probabilities were computed with a VDJ recombination model fitted to out-of-frame rearrangements, and the resulting probabilities were checked against IGoR. Hypergeometric tests were used in a later analysis to score TCR-TCR, TCR-HLA and TCR-CMV co-occurrence, with a repertoire-size bias correction applied to the TCR pairs. A later analysis estimated false discovery rates by permuting HLA or CMV assignments 20 times. A later analysis grouped co-occurring TCRs with DBSCAN, adding TCRdist sequence similarity when clustering within HLA-allele-positive subsets. Repertoires with fewer than 30,000 or more than 120,000 public chains were left out of co-occurrence clustering, as were a few repertoires with anomalous nucleotide sharing. In its TCRdb copy, this immuneACCESS table keeps in-frame sequences only and misses some clones. Where compared with another copy, unresolved V genes explain less than half of these, and the others have no known cause. V, J and clone size are those of that table, while D and trimming were read from the DNA. For this sample there are more than 95,000 clones; 10% to 15% appear just once. Of the sample, about a sixth is held by the ten largest clones.

Including cysteine and phenylalanine, the CDR3 has 15 amino acids. Only the CDR3 DNA is retained, 45 bases long and in frame from the first base. CDR1 and CDR2, looked up from the germline V gene, are LGHNA and YSLEER. V lost 4 bases and J lost 5 bases; the stretch between them is 17 bases long. The source material was PBMCs. The sequence was collected from a man aged 35 to 55 in good health and CMV-seropositive. The chain links TRBV4-3 with TRBJ2-5; perhaps TRBD2 is the D gene, with 5 bases matching. The CDR3 reads as follows: CASSPGVRSSETQYF. The bases read TGCGCCAGCAGCCCCGGGGTCAGGTCTTCGGAGACCCAGTACTTC.